This T cell receptor beta chain appears in the sequencing data of a study of blood T cell repertoires in COVID-19. About the study: The origin of the acute and convalescent COVID-19 samples was the United States, Italy and Spain. The analysed material was cDNA or gDNA that came from T cells, B-cell-depleted T cells, or PBMCs.

As handled by the study authors: It was from reference gene primer amplification that nucleated cell counts were estimated. The assay was immunoSEQ multiplex PCR, and TCRdb's table has in-frame clones only and misses some. That table supplies the V and J calls and clone size; D and trimming were determined from the DNA. The repertoire holds about 130,000 clones, with more than 90% as singletons. Germline CDR1 is SGHTA and CDR2 is FQGNSA. With V trimmed by 5 bases and J by 7 bases, 12 bases remained unmatched. The CDR3 runs to 15 residues. The V gene is TRBV7-2, the J gene TRBJ2-5, with 8 bases that match TRBD2. Sequenced sample: peripheral blood. This receptor was taken from a man aged 45-60 years with active COVID-19. CDR3 protein: CASSQPSGGFGTQYF. CDR3 nucleotide sequence: TGTGCCAGCAGCCAGCCCAGCGGGGGCTTCGGGACCCAGTACTTC. The whole variable domain, remainder taken from reference TRBV7-2 and TRBJ2-5, is GAGVSQSPSNKVTEKGKDVELRCDPISGHTALYWYRQSLGQGLEFLIYFQGNSAPDKSGLPSDRFSAERTGGSVSTLTIQRTQQEDSAVYLCASSQPSGGFGTQYFGPGTRLLVL.